This entry concerns a single T cell receptor (beta chain). This specimen belongs to a study of OX40 agonist ivuxolimab in advanced cancers. TCRdb's copy holds only in-frame clones and misses some; the assay was immunoSEQ multiplex PCR. The data hold about 66,000 clones, with approximately 90% observed a single time. The germline V and J ends were trimmed by 1 base and 3 bases, with 7 bases remaining between them. The CDR3 runs 14 residues. Germline CDR1 SEHNR, CDR2 FQNEAQ (reference sequence). This chain links TRBV7-9 with TRBJ1-5, with D maybe TRBD1 (5 bases). This sequence was found in an adult with an advanced solid tumor such as melanoma, head and neck, liver or kidney cancer. The input for sequencing was CD4+ or CD8+ T cells sorted from blood, taken in a trial of the OX40 agonist ivuxolimab. The CDR3 sequence: CASSLGGNNQPQHF. The CDR3 nucleotides read TGTGCCAGCAGCTTAGGGGGGAACAATCAGCCCCAGCATTTT.